What follows describes a single TCR beta chain. Its antigen has not been determined. No per-base quality is available; no much larger clone lies one base away. The entry originates in a study of blood T cell repertoires in COVID-19 (TCRdb year 2020). The study in broad terms: Collaborator samples came from the United States, Italy and Spain and covered acute and convalescent phases of COVID-19. The prospective study material was composed of cDNA or gDNA derived from T cells, B-cell-depleted T cells, or PBMCs. The dataset comprised deeply sampled blood TCRbeta repertoires from subjects exposed to, actively infected with, or recovered from COVID-19. The repertoires were made available in a free public database intended to serve as a resource for research on the immune response to SARS-CoV-2. The samples were drawn from two sources: the first 160 participants of the ongoing ImmuneRACE study, and about 1,300 subjects contributed by 6 global collaborators. A de-identified subject ID, COVID-19 status, age in years and sex were almost always included in the sample metadata. Where available, HLA class I and class II types were obtained from metadata supplied by the sample provider rather than from assay-based typing. Results and caveats for the whole study, not just this receptor: The amount of clinical and demographic metadata varied by source and participant and was provided uncurated.

The immunoSEQ Assay, a bias-controlled multiplex PCR, was used to amplify TCRbeta CDR3 regions from genomic DNA. In the source study's methods: The number of nucleated cells in each sample was estimated by amplification of reference gene primers within the assay. To quantify the absolute abundance of each unique TCRbeta CDR3 rearrangement, sequence reads were collapsed and filtered. For each sample, productive Simpson clonality was calculated by taking the square root of Simpson's diversity index across productive rearrangements. Entries here come from immuneACCESS through TCRdb and include only in-frame sequences with V and J called. Some clones fail to appear in such tables; in the studies checked, an unresolved V gene covers under half of the shortfall, and the cause of the remainder is unknown. That table furnishes V, J and clone size, whereas the DNA furnished D and trimming. The table for this sample lists about 180,000 clones; 86% of them were counted only once. The ten largest clones represent more than 20% of the sample.

The collaborating institutions used their own protocols to collect whole blood in K2EDTA tubes. For TCRbeta analysis, collaborators shipped samples in one of three forms: frozen whole blood, isolated PBMCs, or DNA extracted from either of those sample types. From V the trimming removes 5 bases and from J it removes 4 bases, while the gene matches leave 12 bases of the junction unaccounted for. The CDR3 goes from the cysteine to the phenylalanine over 16 residues. CDR3 DNA is the only sequence kept; it has 48 bases, read in frame from the first base. CDR1 and CDR2 are read off the germline V gene (reference sequence) as SEHNR and FQNEAQ.

The source material was peripheral blood. The source is a man between 65 and 85 years old with active or convalescent COVID-19. The chain is made from TRBV7-9 and TRBJ1-2, with 8 central nucleotides matching TRBD1. The CDR3 region: CASSASGTGLRYGYTF. The nucleotide sequence is given as TGTGCCAGCAGCGCATCCGGGACAGGACTCCGCTATGGCTACACCTTC.